This passage covers 18 T cell receptor beta chains from one sample sequenced in a study of response to subunit inactivated influenza vaccine (dated by TCRdb to 2016 to 2018). The library was produced with RT-PCR. The instrument was an Illumina HiSeq 2500. TCRdb ran its own pipeline on the public reads, namely fastp trimming at Q25 and MiXCR clone calling, and kept in-frame beta chains. Rows matching on CDR3 protein sequence are summarized as one entry with the most common DNA and genes. For this sample there are some 500,000 distinct CDR3 sequences; 25% appear just once. The ten biggest clones cover approximately 1.9% of the sample. Sample: CD4+ T cells sorted from PBMCs, taken roughly 5 days after vaccination. The receptors were sampled from a man aged 50 to 59 who received an inactivated influenza vaccine. Donor details come from another sample of the same person, matched by shared clones.

This chain connects TRBV6-2 or TRBV6-3 to TRBJ2-4; 7 positions agree with TRBD1. V shed 6 bases and J 3 bases; nucleotides not matched to a gene: 11. The CDR3 consists of 16 residues. CDR1 and CDR2 from the germline V gene are MNHEY and SVGEGT. CDR3 protein: CASSPPTGTDKNIQYF. The DNA for the CDR3 is TGTGCCAGCAGCCCCCCAACCGGGACAGACAAAAACATTCAGTACTTC.

In its sample, this clonotype was seen a few times. The chain links TRBV11-2 to TRBJ1-2; D is perhaps TRBD1 (5 bases). Germline CDR1 reads SGHAT; CDR2 reads FQNNGV. The CDR3 totals 14 residues. V shed 5 bases and J shed 5 bases, with 15 bases lying between them. CDR3 bases: TGTGCCAGCAGCCCCTCCCGGGGGTGGTATGGCTACACCTTC. It translates to CASSPSRGWYGYTF.

This clonotype appeared once. The rearrangement joins TRBV30 to TRBJ2-6; no definite D call. Germline CDR1 is GTSNPN and CDR2 is SVGIG (reference sequence). The CDR3 loop spans 15 amino acids. V was pared by 0 bases and J by 1 base, with 7 bases between. The CDR3 nucleotides read TGTGCCTGGAGTGTACAGAGGTCTGGGGCCAACGTCCTGACTTTC. Its protein product is CAWSVQRSGANVLTF.

V usage is TRBV12-5 and J usage is TRBJ1-3; 8 positions match TRBD1. The length of the CDR3 is 15 residues. Germline lookup yields CDR1 LGHNT and CDR2 FRNRAP. The ends lost 6 bases at V and 0 bases at J; junction bases unmatched: 4. The chain's CDR3 is CASGIDRGSGNTIYF. In DNA form, the CDR3 reads TGTGCTAGTGGGATAGACAGGGGCTCTGGAAACACCATATATTTT.

J is TRBJ2-5 and V is TRBV5-1, with a weak D call TRBD2 (5 bases). V was cut by 1 base and J by 5 bases, with 12 bases left in between. The CDR3 contains 14 residues. CDR1 is SGHRS and CDR2 is YFSETQ in the germline V gene. The CDR3 reads CASSLMGRGETQYF. CDR3 coding DNA: TGCGCCAGCAGCTTGATGGGGAGAGGCGAGACCCAGTACTTC.

This clonotype was seen a handful of times. The V and J genes are TRBV6-2 or TRBV6-3 and TRBJ1-1, with D uncertain. The V end lost 5 bases, the J end lost 5 bases, and 18 bases lay between the germline ends. The germline V gene has CDR1 MNHEY and CDR2 SVGEGT. The CDR3 sequence is 15 residues long. The CDR3 DNA is TGTGCCAGCAGTCCTCCGACGGGATTAAAGACTGAAGCTTTCTTT. This gives the protein CASSPPTGLKTEAFF.

This clonotype was recorded a few times. The chain has TRBV9 and TRBJ2-5; weak D call: TRBD1 (5 bases). Germline CDR1 SGDLS, CDR2 YYNGEE. V was clipped by 0 bases and J by 1 base, with 13 bases between them. This CDR3 contains 16 residues. Here the CDR3 reads CASSVGGSYSQETQYF. Written as DNA, the CDR3 is TGTGCCAGCAGCGTAGGGGGCAGCTATTCCCAAGAGACCCAGTACTTC.

This clonotype appeared a few times. The chain combines TRBV30 with TRBJ1-6, with no clear D. CDR3 size: 11 residues. V dropped 0 bases and J dropped 8 bases, with 2 bases sitting between them. From germline, CDR1 is GTSNPN and CDR2 SVGIG (reference sequence). The CDR3 protein is CAWSVDSPLHF. CDR3 DNA sequence: TGTGCCTGGAGTGTCGATTCACCCCTCCACTTT.

This clonotype has just a few counts. This chain joins TRBV5-1 and TRBJ2-4, with 8 bases that match TRBD2. The germline gives CDR1 SGHRS, CDR2 YFSETQ. After removal of 1 base from V and 7 bases from J, the junction contained 7 bases not matched to a gene. The CDR3 length is 15 residues. The CDR3: CASSLYGGAENIQYF. In nucleotides, the CDR3 is TGCGCCAGCAGCTTGTACGGGGGGGCGGAGAACATTCAGTACTTC.

This clonotype was seen a handful of times. V and J are TRBV5-1 and TRBJ2-7; D is uncertain. Germline loops: CDR1 SGHRS, CDR2 YFSETQ. Trimming pared 4 bases from V and 2 bases from J, leaving 10 bases between. The CDR3 is 13 amino acids. CDR3 bases: TGCGCCAGCAGCCCCCCCCAGACCTACGAGCAGTACTTC. Protein: CASSPPQTYEQYF.

The chain uses TRBV29-1 and TRBJ2-3, with 7 bases matching TRBD2. The germline gives CDR1 SQVTM, CDR2 ANQGSEA. CDR3 size: 14 residues. J was trimmed by 5 bases and V by 5 bases; bases with no gene match: 10. CDR3 DNA sequence: TGCAGCGTTTTTGTGGGGGGGTACGGAGATACGCAGTATTTT. Its translation: CSVFVGGYGDTQYF.

The rearrangement links TRBV12-3 or TRBV12-4 to TRBJ1-4; D possibly corresponds to TRBD1 (5 bases). There are 14 residues in the CDR3. V lost 9 bases and J lost 1, with 12 bases in between. The CDR3, as DNA: TGTGCCAGACCAATAAGGGGAACTAATGAAAAACTGTTTTTT. Translation: CARPIRGTNEKLFF.

The table lists this clonotype with a few counts. This rearrangement joins TRBV29-1 to TRBJ2-3; tentative D call: TRBD2 (6 bases). This CDR3 has 13 amino acids. Germline loops: CDR1 SQVTM, CDR2 ANQGSEA. Trimming stripped 3 bases from V and 3 bases from J, with 10 bases between. CDR3 DNA sequence: TGCAGCGTTGACATCGGGAGAACAGATACGCAGTATTTT. Its translation is CSVDIGRTDTQYF.

This clonotype came up a few times. V usage is TRBV20-1 and J usage is TRBJ2-7; the match to TRBD2 covers 8 bases. This CDR3 region has 15 residues. Per the germline V gene, CDR1 is DFQATT and CDR2 is SNEGSKA (reference sequence). V was pared by 1 base and J by 6 bases, with 11 bases of the junction left unmatched. This CDR3 reads CSARVGGGLASEQYF. CDR3 in DNA: TGCAGTGCTAGAGTTGGAGGTGGACTAGCATCCGAGCAGTACTTC.

CDR3 sequence reads: CASSQTATTYEQYF. CDR3 DNA: TGCGCCAGCAGCCAAACCGCAACTACCTACGAGCAGTACTTC. The chain has TRBV4-1 and TRBJ2-7; the D is unclear. From germline, CDR1 is MGHRA and CDR2 YSYEKL. Trimming took 2 bases from V and 2 from J, leaving 10 bases between them. The CDR3 contains 14 residues.

J is TRBJ2-5 and V is TRBV5-1; the D call may be TRBD1 or TRBD2 (7 bases each). The CDR3 is 15 amino acids. Germline values: CDR1 SGHRS, CDR2 YFSETQ. The germline V and J ends were trimmed by 1 base and 2 bases, with 12 bases remaining between them. The CDR3 DNA reads TGCGCCAGCAGCTTGCAGGGGGGGTCACAAGAGACCCAGTACTTC. Its protein is CASSLQGGSQETQYF. Looking up the rest from reference TRBV5-1 and TRBJ2-5 gives the full variable domain: KAGVTQTPRYLIKTRGQQVTLSCSPISGHRSVSWYQQTPGQGLQFLFEYFSETQRNKGNFPGRFSGRQFSNSRSEMNVSTLELGDSALYLCASSLQGGSQETQYFGPGTRLLVL.

The CDR3 sequence: CASSEAGSWYGYTF. The CDR3 DNA reads as TGTGCCAGCAGTGAAGCGGGGTCATGGTATGGCTACACCTTC. This chain uses TRBV2 with TRBJ1-2; D remains unclear. Germline V gene lookup returns CDR1 SNHLY and CDR2 FYNNEI. The V end was cut by 0 bases, the J end by 5 bases, with 10 bases between. The CDR3 has 14 amino acids.

This clonotype was detected only a few times. The chain combines TRBV29-1 with TRBJ1-3, with unresolved D. V was shortened by 0 bases and J by 9 bases, with 9 bases between the two germline ends. The CDR3 is 12 residues long. The germline V gene encodes CDR1 SQVTM and CDR2 ANQGSEA. This CDR3 is CSVEELGSTIYF. For the CDR3, the DNA is TGCAGCGTTGAAGAGCTCGGGAGCACCATATATTTT.